This TCR beta chain was observed in a study of T cells expressing NK-cell markers. Overall study: From sorted CD3+CD56+NKG2C+, CD3+CD56+NKG2C- and CD3+CD56-NKG2C+ T cells came the TCR beta repertoires. Among the eight sequenced donors, seven tested HCMV-seropositive and one tested seronegative.

CDR1 is SGHDT, CDR2 YYEEEE, per germline. The CDR3 covers 11 residues. Findings and limits, study-wide: The CD3+CD56-NKG2C+ fraction was also led by these clonotypes in a few donors.

With respect to this clonotype: Its antigen is as yet unknown.

TCRdb re-called the 5' RACE reads; every CDR3 protein appears as one record, without DNA. The listing contains some 440,000 distinct CDR3 sequences. The rearrangement links TRBV5-6 to TRBJ2-1; TCRdb indicates TRBD1, and absent DNA this call remains unverified. This TCR came from a woman between 50 and 59 years old in good health. Sample: blood T cells: a sorted CD56 or NKG2C T cell subset, CD4+ or CD8+ T cells, or bulk PBMC T cells (not recorded which). The CDR3 is CASAQGQGLFF. The full variable domain, in which reference TRBV5-6 and TRBJ2-1 provide the parts outside the CDR3, is DAGVTQSPTHLIKTRGQQVTLRCSPKSGHDTVSWYQQALGQGPQFIFQYYEEEERQRGNFPDRFSGHQFPNYSSELNVNALLLGDSALYLCASAQGQGLFFGPGTRLTVL.